A single sample gave rise to the 9 T cell receptor beta chains below, sequenced in a study of blood T cells in healthy people across ages. The use of a sample-barcoded 5' primer and a J-beta primer mix characterized a second PCR of roughly 6 to 11 cycles. From the 5' RACE reads, TCRdb called clonotypes with MiXCR, one entry per CDR3 protein. The data show roughly 1,800,000 distinct CDR3 sequences, around 48% seen once. The sequenced material came from blood. These receptors were obtained from a woman aged 40 to 50 in good health.

This clonotype has only a few counts. This chain uses TRBV6-2 or TRBV6-3 with TRBJ1-2; no reliable D call. Trimming removed 2 bases at V and 6 bases at J, with 16 bases between. Germline lookup yields CDR1 MNHEY and CDR2 SVGEGT. The CDR3 extends over 15 amino acids. The CDR3 region is CASSYGWGGMDGYTF. The DNA of the CDR3 is TGTGCCAGCAGTTACGGATGGGGAGGCATGGATGGCTACACCTTC.

The chain recombines TRBV12-3 or TRBV12-4 with TRBJ1-2; 7 nucleotides match TRBD1. The CDR3 consists of 15 residues. The junction had 10 bases not matched to a gene; V was cut back by 4 bases and J by 5 bases. The CDR3 loop is CASSSSTGKEYGYTF. The CDR3 DNA reads as TGTGCCAGCAGTTCGTCGACAGGGAAGGAGTATGGCTACACCTTC.

The chain combines TRBV14 with TRBJ2-7, with 10 bases aligning to TRBD1. CDR1 and CDR2 (germline): SGHDN, FVKESK. V dropped 0 bases and J dropped 3; count of bases not matched to a gene: 11. The CDR3 is 18 residues long. This chain's CDR3 is CASSQDARYRTGGYEQYF. CDR3 in DNA: TGTGCCAGCAGCCAAGACGCCCGCTATAGGACAGGGGGCTACGAGCAGTACTTC.

The gene calls are TRBV13 and TRBJ1-6, with TRBD1 matching 8 bases. This CDR3 is built from 15 residues. The J segment lost 10 bases and the V segment lost 1 base, leaving 6 bases of the junction unmatched. CDR1 is PRHDT and CDR2 is FYEKMQ in the germline V gene (reference sequence). The DNA of the CDR3 is TGTGCCAGCAGCTTAGAGACAGGGGAAAGATCACCCCTCCACTTT. It yields the protein CASSLETGERSPLHF.

V gene TRBV9 combines with J gene TRBJ2-5, with TRBD1 as a possible D gene (6 bases). The CDR3 extends over 17 amino acids. Deletions cut 0 bases from V and 4 bases from J, with 19 bases between. Germline assignment: CDR1 SGDLS and CDR2 YYNGEE. The CDR3 DNA sequence: TGTGCCAGCAGCGTAGATGGGGGCCGAGGGAATAGAGAGACCCAGTACTTC. Amino acids: CASSVDGGRGNRETQYF. The full variable domain, its missing parts supplied by reference TRBV9 and TRBJ2-5, is DSGVTQTPKHLITATGQRVTLRCSPRSGDLSVYWYQQSLDQGLQFLIQYYNGEERAKGNILERFSAQQFPDLHSELNLSSLELGDSALYFCASSVDGGRGNRETQYFGPGTRLLVL.

This clonotype was detected only once. The genes are TRBV6-5 and TRBJ2-7; 12 bases agree with TRBD1. The V and J ends lost 0 bases and 5 bases, in that order; junction bases with no gene match: 2. The CDR3 has 15 amino acids. Germline values: CDR1 MNHEY, CDR2 SVGAGI. CDR3 sequence reads: CASSYSGQGAHEQYF. CDR3 nucleotides: TGTGCCAGCAGTTACTCGGGACAGGGGGCCCACGAGCAGTACTTC.

This rearrangement joins TRBV7-2 to TRBJ1-4; D remains ambiguous. With 3 bases removed from V and 1 base from J, the gap between germline ends came to 3 bases. CDR1 is SGHTA and CDR2 is FQGNSA in the germline V gene. The CDR3 runs 13 residues. The CDR3 nucleotides are TGTGCCAGCAGCTTCGGAACTAATGAAAAACTGTTTTTT. As protein: CASSFGTNEKLFF.

The V and J genes are TRBV6-1 and TRBJ2-7; 7 bases align to TRBD2. Germline V gene sequence: CDR1 MNHNS, CDR2 SASEGT. This CDR3 has 22 amino acids. The V segment lost 1 base and the J segment 2 bases; nucleotides outside the gene matches: 26. The CDR3 spells CASSEEKVFGRRSAGRPYEQYF. In DNA form, the CDR3 reads TGTGCCAGCAGTGAAGAAAAAGTCTTCGGACGCCGCTCAGCGGGGCGTCCCTACGAGCAGTACTTC.

This chain connects TRBV10-1 to TRBJ2-5; 9 bases agree with TRBD1. CDR1 is WNHNN and CDR2 is SYGVQD in the germline V gene (reference sequence). The ends lost 4 bases at V and 4 bases at J; junction bases unmatched: 4. CDR3 length equals 14 residues. CDR3 sequence reads: CASSGQTGGETQYF. The CDR3 DNA sequence: TGCGCCAGCAGTGGGCAGACAGGGGGAGAGACCCAGTACTTC.